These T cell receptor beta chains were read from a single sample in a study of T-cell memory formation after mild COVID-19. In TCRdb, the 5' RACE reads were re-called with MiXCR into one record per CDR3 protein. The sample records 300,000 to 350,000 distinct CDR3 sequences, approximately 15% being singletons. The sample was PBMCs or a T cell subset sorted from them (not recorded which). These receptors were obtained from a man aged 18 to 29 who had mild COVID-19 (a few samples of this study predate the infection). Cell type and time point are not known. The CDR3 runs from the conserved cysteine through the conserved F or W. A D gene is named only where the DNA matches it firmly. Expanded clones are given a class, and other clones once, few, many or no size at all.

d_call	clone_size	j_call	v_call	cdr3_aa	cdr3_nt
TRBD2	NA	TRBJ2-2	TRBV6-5	CASRIPSGGGPPTGELFF	TGTGCCAGCAGGATACCCTCCGGCGGGGGACCCCCCACCGGGGAGCTGTTTTTT
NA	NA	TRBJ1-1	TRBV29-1	CNIRDTNTEAFF	TGCAACATCCGGGACACCAACACTGAAGCTTTCTTT
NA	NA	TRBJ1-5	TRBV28	CASSLLESNQPQHF	TGTGCCAGCAGTTTGTTAGAGAGCAATCAGCCCCAGCATTTT
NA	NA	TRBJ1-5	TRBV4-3	CASSQDQVSGPQHF	TGCGCCAGCAGCCAAGATCAGGTCTCAGGGCCCCAGCATTTT
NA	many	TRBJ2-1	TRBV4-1	CASSQLGKGQFF	TGCGCCAGCAGCCAGTTAGGGAAGGGGCAGTTCTTC
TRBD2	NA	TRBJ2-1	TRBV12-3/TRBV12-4	CASKFSGGAHNEQFF	TGTGCCAGCAAATTTAGCGGGGGGGCCCACAATGAGCAGTTCTTC
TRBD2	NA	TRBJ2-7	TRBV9	CASSVGLAGGHNEQYF	TGTGCCAGCAGCGTCGGACTAGCGGGGGGGCATAACGAGCAGTACTTC
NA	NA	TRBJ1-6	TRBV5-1	CASTLATGTGSPLHF	TGCGCCAGCACCCTTGCGACAGGCACGGGGTCACCCCTCCACTTT
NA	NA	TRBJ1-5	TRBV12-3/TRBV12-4	CASSSPGLSAGDQPQHF	TGTGCCAGCAGTTCCCCTGGGCTCTCGGCGGGGGACCAGCCCCAGCATTTT
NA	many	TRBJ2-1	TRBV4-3	CASSQDLSSSYNEQFF	TGCGCCAGCAGCCAAGATCTTTCGAGCTCCTACAATGAGCAGTTCTTC
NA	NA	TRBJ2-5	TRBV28	CASSLNRRETQYF	TGTGCCAGCAGTTTGAATAGGCGGGAGACCCAGTACTTC
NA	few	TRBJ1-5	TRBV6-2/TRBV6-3	CASSYWRPGHQPQHF	TGTGCCAGCAGTTACTGGAGGCCAGGTCATCAGCCCCAGCATTTT
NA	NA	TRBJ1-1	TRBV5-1	CASSLGSTSLNTEAFF	TGCGCCAGCAGCTTAGGCTCAACGTCACTGAACACTGAAGCTTTCTTT
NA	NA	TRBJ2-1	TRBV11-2	CASSIPPQSISEQFF	TGTGCCAGCAGCATCCCTCCTCAGTCTATATCCGAGCAGTTCTTC
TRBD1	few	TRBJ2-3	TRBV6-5	CASRPYGTGVADTQYF	TGTGCCAGCAGACCGTACGGGACAGGGGTGGCAGATACGCAGTATTTT